A single sample is the source of the 20 T cell receptor beta chains below, sequenced in a study of shared clonotypes between healthy human individuals. The protocol was immunoSEQ multiplex PCR, while the TCRdb copy is restricted to in-frame clones and leaves out a portion. This sample has 2 million to 3 million clones; approximately 94% occur once, and the top ten carry more than 0.35%. The material sequenced was naive CD4+ T cells from PBMCs. This sample's subset: CD45RA+ positively selected. The receptor set was obtained from a man between 18 and 35 years old in good health. Some clones in this sample may be carry-over from other donors' samples.

The rearrangement joins TRBV27 to TRBJ1-3; tentative D call: TRBD1 (6 bases). The germline CDR1 and CDR2 sequences are MNHEY and SMNVEV (reference sequence). The ends were cut back, 4 bases at V and 0 bases at J, with 25 bases in the middle. The CDR3 covers 20 residues. The CDR3 here is CASSSVPPRSRGSSGNTIYF. DNA of the CDR3: TGTGCCAGCAGTTCGGTCCCTCCCCGGTCGAGGGGGTCCTCTGGAAACACCATATATTTT.

The chain carries TRBV19 and TRBJ2-7; 7 nucleotides agree with TRBD1. The CDR3 loop spans 14 amino acids. V shed 5 bases and J 0 bases; nucleotides not matched to a gene: 4. Germline CDR1 is LNHDA and CDR2 is SQIVND (reference sequence). The CDR3 protein is CASSDRAPSYEQYF. The DNA for the CDR3 is TGTGCCAGTAGTGACAGGGCCCCCTCCTACGAGCAGTACTTC.

In DNA form, the CDR3 reads TGTGCCAGCAGTTTCCAGGACAGGGACAATCAGCCCCAGCATTTT. The encoded protein is CASSFQDRDNQPQHF. The chain joins TRBV28 to TRBJ1-5, with 8 bases aligning to TRBD1. Germline CDR1 is MDHEN and CDR2 is SYDVKM. The J segment lost 3 bases and the V segment lost 3 bases, leaving 4 bases of the junction unmatched. The CDR3 extends over 15 amino acids.

The chain joins TRBV5-1 to TRBJ2-3, with D perhaps TRBD1 (5 bases). CDR1 SGHRS and CDR2 YFSETQ come from the germline V gene. This CDR3 has 16 amino acids. V lost 0 bases and J 3 bases, leaving 14 bases between the germline ends. For the CDR3, the DNA is TGCGCCAGCAGCTTGGCAATAACTGGGGCGACAGATACGCAGTATTTT. Residues: CASSLAITGATDTQYF.

The chain is built from TRBV9 and TRBJ2-3, with a possible D match to TRBD2 (6 bases). The CDR3 covers 16 residues. The V and J ends lost 0 bases and 1 base respectively, with 12 bases between them. CDR1 and CDR2 from the germline V gene are SGDLS and YYNGEE. Written as DNA, the CDR3 is TGTGCCAGCAGCGTAGGGGCGGGAATGGGCACAGATACGCAGTATTTT. Translating it yields CASSVGAGMGTDTQYF.

The gene calls are TRBV11-2 and TRBJ1-2, with D maybe TRBD1 (5 bases). The CDR3 spans 15 residues. Per germline, CDR1 SGHAT and CDR2 FQNNGV. The V end was cut by 5 bases, the J end by 7 bases, with 20 bases between. The CDR3: CASSPGAGSRVGYTF. The CDR3 DNA sequence: TGTGCCAGCAGCCCAGGAGCCGGTTCCAGGGTTGGCTACACCTTC.

The gene calls are TRBV20-1 and TRBJ2-5, with unresolved D. The J call is doubtful: the DNA matches TRBJ2-7 better. The length of the CDR3 is 11 residues. Germline CDR1 reads DFQATT; CDR2 reads SNEGSKA (reference sequence). The CDR3 reads CSVVGTYEQYF. The DNA of the CDR3 is TGCAGTGTCGTTGGAACCTACGAGCAGTACTTC.

The chain is built from TRBV9 and TRBJ1-5; D gene unclear. This CDR3 spans 15 amino acids. Trimming removed 0 bases at V and 2 bases at J, with 9 bases between. Germline V lookup: CDR1 SGDLS, CDR2 YYNGEE. For the CDR3, the DNA is TGTGCCAGCAGCGTAGGTTGGAGGGGCAATCAGCCCCAGCATTTT. This sequence encodes CASSVGWRGNQPQHF.

The V and J genes are TRBV28 and TRBJ2-3; 7 bases are shared with TRBD2. V dropped 6 bases and J dropped 2; count of bases not matched to a gene: 8. Germline lookup yields CDR1 MDHEN and CDR2 SYDVKM. CDR3 length equals 15 residues. CDR3 residues: CASSKLAPYTDTQYF. CDR3 DNA sequence: TGTGCCAGCAGCAAACTAGCGCCGTACACAGATACGCAGTATTTT.

A single count supports this clone. The chain joins TRBV25-1 to TRBJ2-7; 7 bases are shared with TRBD1. V shed 2 bases, J shed 2 bases, and the junction held 12 bases outside the gene matches. The germline CDR1 and CDR2 sequences are MGHDK and SYGVNS. The CDR3 runs 17 residues. Written as DNA, the CDR3 is TGTGCCAGCAGTGAACGGACAGGATCAAACCCCCCCTACGAGCAGTACTTC. This encodes CASSERTGSNPPYEQYF.

The chain carries TRBV12-5 and TRBJ2-3; 12 bases agree with TRBD2. Germline V gene lookup returns CDR1 LGHNT and CDR2 FRNRAP. The CDR3 is 16 residues long. Trimming took 6 bases from V and 6 from J; bases not matched to a gene: 10. The CDR3: CASGQGLAGPRDTQYF. Written as DNA, the CDR3 is TGTGCTAGTGGCCAAGGACTAGCGGGACCCAGGGATACGCAGTATTTT.

The chain combines TRBV28 with TRBJ2-1; 7 bases agree with TRBD1. CDR1 is MDHEN and CDR2 is SYDVKM in the germline V gene. The CDR3 contains 16 residues. Trimming at V came to 4 bases and at J to 0 bases, leaving 6 bases not matched to a gene. CDR3 DNA: TGTGCCAGCAGTTCCGGACAGGCTAGCTCCTACAATGAGCAGTTCTTC. It specifies CASSSGQASSYNEQFF.

V gene TRBV28 combines with J gene TRBJ2-7; TRBD2 aligns across 7 bases. CDR1 and CDR2 from the germline V gene are MDHEN and SYDVKM. J was trimmed by 10 bases and V by 4 bases; bases with no gene match: 10. This CDR3 spans 13 amino acids. DNA for the CDR3: TGTGCCAGCAGTTCACCGGGACTACACCCCCAGTACTTC. Amino acids: CASSSPGLHPQYF.

V gene TRBV29-1 combines with J gene TRBJ1-2, with TRBD1 matching 9 bases. Germline V gives CDR1 SQVTM, CDR2 ANQGSEA. The CDR3 totals 17 residues. V lost 7 bases and J lost 1; bases outside the gene matches: 16. The CDR3 is CSAKAWGQGSDNYGYTF. In DNA form, the CDR3 reads TGCAGCGCCAAAGCGTGGGGACAGGGAAGTGATAACTATGGCTACACCTTC.

The chain has TRBV9 and TRBJ2-6, with unresolved D. The V gene's germline CDR1 is SGDLS and CDR2 YYNGEE. The CDR3 runs 15 residues. Trimming removed 4 bases from V and 1 base from J, with 9 bases in between. CDR3 sequence: CASSLMGSGANVLTF. For the CDR3, the DNA is TGTGCCAGCAGCCTTATGGGTTCTGGGGCCAACGTCCTGACTTTC.

This sequence joins TRBV9 and TRBJ1-3; tentatively, D is TRBD1 (5 bases). Germline V gene lookup returns CDR1 SGDLS and CDR2 YYNGEE. V shed 0 bases and J shed 0 bases, with 19 bases lying between them. This CDR3 spans 19 amino acids. The chain's CDR3 is CASSVEPWRGLSSGNTIYF. The CDR3 bases are TGTGCCAGCAGCGTAGAGCCCTGGAGGGGTCTTAGCTCTGGAAACACCATATATTTT.

On this clone itself: In the same sample, other DNA sequences code for this CDR3. The V gene is TRBV5-1, the J gene TRBJ2-7, with 8 bases matching TRBD1. Germline CDR1 and CDR2: SGHRS and YFSETQ. The CDR3 runs to 14 residues. V lost 4 bases to trimming and J lost 6 bases; unmatched junction nucleotides: 9. In DNA, the CDR3 is TGCGCCAGCAGCCTCGGACAGGGTATTTCCGAGCAGTACTTC. Protein sequence: CASSLGQGISEQYF.

In DNA form, the CDR3 reads TGTGCCAGCAGTGAAGTAGATGAAGCTTTCTTT. This sequence encodes CASSEVDEAFF. The chain carries TRBV6-1 and TRBJ1-1; D is ambiguous. This CDR3 is 11 amino acids long. Germline CDR1 reads MNHNS; CDR2 reads SASEGT. With 1 base removed from V and 7 bases from J, the gap between germline ends came to 4 bases.

As concerns this clone: Other nucleotide sequences in the sample specify the same CDR3. The gene calls are TRBV28 and TRBJ2-7, with 8 positions matching TRBD1. The CDR3 is made up of 14 amino acids. The junction had 5 bases not matched to a gene; V was cut back by 5 bases and J by 2 bases. Germline-derived CDR1 and CDR2 are MDHEN and SYDVKM. CDR3: CASSPPQGAYEQYF. Here the CDR3 DNA reads TGTGCCAGCAGTCCCCCACAGGGGGCCTACGAGCAGTACTTC.

The genes are TRBV5-1 and TRBJ2-6; 7 bases are a match to TRBD2. The V and J ends lost 4 bases and 6 bases, in that order; junction bases with no gene match: 4. Germline assignment: CDR1 SGHRS and CDR2 YFSETQ. The CDR3 runs 14 residues. CDR3 residues: CASSPRGVANVLTF. The CDR3 DNA reads as TGCGCCAGCAGCCCCCGGGGGGTGGCCAACGTCCTGACTTTC.